The 16 T cell receptor beta chains below come from one sample, sequenced in a study of cytomegalovirus exposure and HLA in healthy donors. PCR was performed using 60 Vbeta and 13 Jbeta primers. Sequenced by immunoSEQ multiplex PCR; TCRdb stores in-frame clones only, minus some. The data hold roughly 45,000 clones, with roughly 60% observed a single time. Sequencing was performed on PBMCs. The receptors originated from a human donor in good health.

This rearrangement joins TRBV5-1 to TRBJ2-1, with 8 bases identical to TRBD2. V lost 3 bases to trimming and J lost 8 bases; unmatched junction nucleotides: 10. Germline CDR1 reads SGHRS; CDR2 reads YFSETQ. The CDR3 has 15 amino acids. CDR3 in amino acids: CASSSQAGAHDEQFF. As DNA, the CDR3 is TGCGCCAGCAGCTCCCAAGCGGGGGCCCATGATGAGCAGTTCTTC. Full variable domain (rest looked up from reference TRBV5-1 and TRBJ2-1): KAGVTQTPRYLIKTRGQQVTLSCSPISGHRSVSWYQQTPGQGLQFLFEYFSETQRNKGNFPGRFSGRQFSNSRSEMNVSTLELGDSALYLCASSSQAGAHDEQFFGPGTRLTVL.

The chain joins TRBV6-5 to TRBJ2-7; 8 bases agree with TRBD1. This CDR3 spans 13 amino acids. Germline V gives CDR1 MNHEY, CDR2 SVGAGI. With 6 bases clipped from V and 3 bases from J, the junction kept 4 bases outside the gene matches. CDR3 in amino acids: CASRTGGIYEQYF. CDR3 nucleotides: TGTGCCAGCAGAACAGGGGGTATCTACGAGCAGTACTTC.

The chain is built from TRBV9 and TRBJ1-1; D gene unclear. The germline V gene has CDR1 SGDLS and CDR2 YYNGEE. With 0 bases removed from V and 1 base from J, the gap between germline ends came to 10 bases. The CDR3 spans 15 residues. CDR3 DNA sequence: TGTGCCAGCAGCGTAGAGCCAGGTGGGAACACTGAAGCTTTCTTT. It translates to CASSVEPGGNTEAFF.

J is TRBJ1-1 and V is TRBV2; TRBD1 matches at 7 bases. Unmatched junction bases numbered 10, after V lost 4 bases and J lost 5 bases. Germline V gene data show CDR1 as SNHLY and CDR2 as FYNNEI. The CDR3 runs to 15 residues. The CDR3 bases are TGTGCCAGCAGTGTCGGAGGTCAGGGGGTTACTGAAGCTTTCTTT. Translating it yields CASSVGGQGVTEAFF.

The chain uses TRBV7-2 and TRBJ2-2; 15 nucleotides agree with TRBD2. This CDR3 comprises 18 residues. V lost 5 bases to trimming and J lost 6 bases; unmatched junction nucleotides: 10. Germline values: CDR1 SGHTA, CDR2 FQGNSA. DNA of the CDR3: TGTGCCAGCAGCGCGCCGGGACTAGCGGGGGGTTCATCCGGGGAGCTGTTTTTT. It specifies CASSAPGLAGGSSGELFF.

In this sample, this clone turned up a few times. The J gene is TRBJ2-4, the V gene TRBV5-1; weak D call: TRBD2 (5 bases). Trimming stripped 4 bases from V and 0 bases from J, with 17 bases between. Germline lookup yields CDR1 SGHRS and CDR2 YFSETQ. The CDR3 spans 17 residues. DNA of the CDR3: TGCGCCAGCAGCAGTAAAGGTAGTGGACTAGCCAAAAACATTCAGTACTTC. Translating gives CASSSKGSGLAKNIQYF.

This clone has a handful of counts. This rearrangement joins TRBV10-3 to TRBJ1-6, with D unclear. V lost 3 bases and J lost 9, with 6 bases in between. Germline V gives CDR1 ENHRY, CDR2 SYGVKD. CDR3 size: 12 residues. Here the CDR3 reads CAISEEGSPLHF. The DNA of the CDR3 is TGTGCCATCAGTGAAGAGGGTTCACCCCTCCACTTT.

CDR3 DNA sequence: TGTGCCAGCAGTCCTCCGGGACAGGGGACCTACGAGCAGTACTTC. As protein: CASSPPGQGTYEQYF. The V gene is TRBV28, the J gene TRBJ2-5, with 10 bases that match TRBD1. Gene TRBJ2-7 matches the end of the DNA better, so the J call may be wrong. The length of the CDR3 is 15 residues. Germline CDR1 and CDR2: MDHEN and SYDVKM.

V usage is TRBV12-5 and J usage is TRBJ2-5; 10 bases fit TRBD2. Germline-derived CDR1 and CDR2 are LGHNT and FRNRAP. The CDR3 is made up of 13 amino acids. V shed 7 bases and J 2 bases; nucleotides not matched to a gene: 1. The CDR3 here is CASVSGGQETQYF. The DNA for the CDR3 is TGTGCTAGTGTTAGCGGGGGGCAAGAGACCCAGTACTTC.

This rearrangement joins TRBV6-1 to TRBJ1-4; D remains unclear. CDR1 and CDR2 (germline): MNHNS, SASEGT. V lost 3 bases and J 0 bases, leaving 5 bases between the germline ends. CDR3 length: 14 residues. CDR3 sequence (DNA): TGTGCCAGCAGTGATGGCTCAACTAATGAAAAACTGTTTTTT. Its protein is CASSDGSTNEKLFF.

The chain combines TRBV2 with TRBJ1-1; D gene ambiguous. Germline V gives CDR1 SNHLY, CDR2 FYNNEI. The ends were cut back, 1 base at V and 6 bases at J, with 12 bases in the middle. This CDR3 is built from 14 residues. CDR3 amino acids: CASSEEREMAEAFF. The CDR3 DNA is TGTGCCAGCAGTGAAGAGAGAGAAATGGCTGAAGCTTTCTTT. The whole variable domain, filled in from reference TRBV2 and TRBJ1-1, reads EPEVTQTPSHQVTQMGQEVILRCVPISNHLYFYWYRQILGQKVEFLVSFYNNEISEKSEIFDDQFSVERPDGSNFTLKIRSTKLEDSAMYFCASSEEREMAEAFFGQGTRLTVV.

This chain uses TRBV5-1 with TRBJ2-2, with D maybe TRBD1 (5 bases). Trimming removed 1 base from V and 0 bases from J, with 10 bases in between. Germline loops: CDR1 SGHRS, CDR2 YFSETQ. This CDR3 region has 16 residues. CDR3 region: CASSLTQATNTGELFF. In DNA, the CDR3 is TGCGCCAGCAGCTTGACACAGGCCACGAACACCGGGGAGCTGTTTTTT.

The chain employs TRBV11-2 and TRBJ2-3, with 11 positions matching TRBD2. The V segment lost 5 bases and the J segment 0 bases; nucleotides outside the gene matches: 7. This CDR3 contains 17 residues. In germline, CDR1 is SGHAT, CDR2 FQNNGV. This CDR3 reads CASSLRLAGTSTDTQYF. CDR3 nucleotide sequence: TGTGCCAGCAGCCTGCGACTAGCGGGAACTAGCACAGATACGCAGTATTTT.

This clone was picked up a small number of times. The chain links TRBV12-5 to TRBJ1-6; D is uncertain. V gave up 3 bases and J gave up 4 bases, with 10 bases separating them. The germline V gene encodes CDR1 LGHNT and CDR2 FRNRAP. The CDR3 has 15 amino acids. The CDR3 nucleotides read TGTGCTAGTGGTTTCGCCTCAGGATATAATTCACCCCTCCACTTT. It translates to CASGFASGYNSPLHF.

V usage is TRBV5-6 and J usage is TRBJ2-3, with TRBD2 identical over 10 bases. The CDR3 is 18 amino acids. The germline V gene encodes CDR1 SGHDT and CDR2 YYEEEE. Trimming removed 4 bases from V and 4 bases from J; junction bases left unmatched: 15. This CDR3 is CASSLSWRLAGGPDTQYF. CDR3 in DNA: TGTGCCAGCAGCCTGAGCTGGAGGTTAGCGGGGGGCCCAGATACGCAGTATTTT.

The V and J genes are TRBV2 and TRBJ1-6, with D unresolved. The ends were cut back, 2 bases at V and 9 bases at J, with 17 bases in the middle. The CDR3 runs 16 residues. Germline V gene lookup returns CDR1 SNHLY and CDR2 FYNNEI. The CDR3 sequence is CASSENGLEGGSPLHF. In nucleotides, the CDR3 is TGTGCCAGCAGTGAAAACGGGCTCGAGGGTGGTTCACCCCTCCACTTT.